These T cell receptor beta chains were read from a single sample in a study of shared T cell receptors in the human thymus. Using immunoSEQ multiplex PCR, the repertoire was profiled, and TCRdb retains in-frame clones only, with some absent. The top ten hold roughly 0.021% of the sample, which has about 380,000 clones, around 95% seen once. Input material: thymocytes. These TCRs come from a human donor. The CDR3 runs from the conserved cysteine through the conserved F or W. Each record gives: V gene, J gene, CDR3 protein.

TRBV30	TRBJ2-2	CAWSVRSGELFF
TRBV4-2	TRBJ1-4	CASSQEYATNEKLFF
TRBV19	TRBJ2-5	CASSIRWYQETQYF
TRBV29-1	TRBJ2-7	CSVEGTGPSYEQYF
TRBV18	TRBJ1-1	CASSPRQESNTEAFF
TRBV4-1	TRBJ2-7	CASSQEGRHEQYF
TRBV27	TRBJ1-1	CASSFTGLGRWGTEAFF
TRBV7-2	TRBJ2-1	CASSLACEQFF
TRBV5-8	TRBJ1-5	CASSGQGAASDQPQHF
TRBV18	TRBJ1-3	CASSSRVSGNTIYF
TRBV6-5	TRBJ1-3	CASSYHRGTGNTIYF
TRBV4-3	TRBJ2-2	CASSLSPSSGSTGELFF
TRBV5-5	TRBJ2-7	CASSLDRDPGRHTYEQYF
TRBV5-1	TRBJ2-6	CASSFLQGASGANVLTF
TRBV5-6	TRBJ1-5	CASSFSGRQGDGQPQHF
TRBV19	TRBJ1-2	CASSIEPGQETNYGYTF
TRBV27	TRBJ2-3	CASSLVGWRPDTQYF
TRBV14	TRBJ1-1	CASSQGGGNTEAFF
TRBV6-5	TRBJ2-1	CASSVSSGANNEQFF
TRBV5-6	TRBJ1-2	CASSFLRRIYGYTF
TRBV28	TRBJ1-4	CASSKNEKLFF
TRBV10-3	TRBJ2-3	CAISDAGLATDTQYF